This T cell receptor beta chain was identified in a study of sequential checkpoint blockade in melanoma. Study-wide context: After nivolumab or ipilimumab alone, about 22 patients had week-13 rebiopsies.

TCRdb's table, derived via immunoSEQ multiplex PCR, lists solely in-frame clones and lacks some. The sample includes roughly 3,200 clones, 20% of them seen just once. Specified treatment: randomized to nivolumab then ipilimumab (arm A) or the reverse (arm B). Patients had received no earlier DNA-damaging chemotherapy. The germline V gene encodes CDR1 KGHSH and CDR2 LQKENI. This CDR3 region has 21 residues. Trimming took off 5 bases at V and 1 base at J, with 32 bases between the two ends. This sample comprised tumor tissue (inferred from file names), obtained from a patient given nivolumab and ipilimumab in sequence. The chain couples TRBV18 to TRBJ2-5; possible D gene TRBD2, 5 bases. The receptor comes from a human donor with melanoma. CDR3: CASSSRRPSRSPGWPQETQYF. DNA for the CDR3: TGTGCCAGCTCATCCCGCCGGCCTAGTCGTAGCCCGGGATGGCCCCAAGAGACCCAGTACTTC.